These T cell receptor beta chains were read from a single sample in a study of OX40 agonist ivuxolimab in advanced cancers. Libraries were prepared by immunoSEQ multiplex PCR; TCRdb keeps only in-frame clonotypes and omits some of them. Of under 60,000 clones listed, 80% to 90% are singletons. The sequencing here drew on CD4+ or CD8+ T cells sorted from blood, taken in a trial of the OX40 agonist ivuxolimab. All receptors derive from an adult with an advanced solid tumor such as melanoma, head and neck, liver or kidney cancer. CDR3s include the opening cysteine and the closing phenylalanine or tryptophan. The D gene is left open where the match is weak. The size of a clone is reported for some rows only, either as once, few or many, or as a class for expanded clones.

DNA,CDR3,J,V,D,size,length
TGTGCCAGCAGTCAAAGATCCGGGGGAAACATTCAGTACTTC,CASSQRSGGNIQYF,TRBJ2-4,TRBV6-5,NA,NA,14
TGCGCCAGCAATTGGGAGTTGCGGAATGAGCAGTTCTTC,CASNWELRNEQFF,TRBJ2-1,TRBV5-1,NA,once,13
TGTGCCAGCAGCTTATCTCAGCGGGAGAGTGGCACAGATACGCAGTATTTT,CASSLSQRESGTDTQYF,TRBJ2-3,TRBV7-9,TRBD2,NA,17
TGTGCCAGCAGTGAAGACCCCGCTAACTATGGCTACACCTTC,CASSEDPANYGYTF,TRBJ1-2,TRBV6-1,NA,NA,14
TGTGCCAGCAGTTCCCCCGGGGAGGGCGCGACCGGGGAGCTGTTTTTT,CASSSPGEGATGELFF,TRBJ2-2,TRBV6-5,TRBD2,NA,16
TGTGCCAGCAGCTTAGAGTCCCAGGGGGGGAGGGCGCAGTATTTT,CASSLESQGGRAQYF,TRBJ2-3,TRBV7-2,NA,NA,15
TGCAGCGTTGAATGGCTGGGACAGGGGATGGGGCAGTTCTTC,CSVEWLGQGMGQFF,TRBJ2-1,TRBV29-1,TRBD1,NA,14
TGTGCCAGCAGTCGAGAGTATGGAGATACGCAGTATTTT,CASSREYGDTQYF,TRBJ2-3,TRBV6-6,NA,NA,13
TGTGCCAGCAGTTTATCCCCAGGCCCAGGCCACGAGCAGTACTTC,CASSLSPGPGHEQYF,TRBJ2-7,TRBV27,NA,NA,15
TGTGCCAGCAGCGACGGGACAGCTGGAAATCAGCCCCAGCATTTT,CASSDGTAGNQPQHF,TRBJ1-5,TRBV9,TRBD1,NA,15
TGCGCCAGCAGCTTTTCCACAGGGGGTTACACTGAAGCTTTCTTT,CASSFSTGGYTEAFF,TRBJ1-1,TRBV5-1,TRBD1,NA,15
TGTGCCAGCAGCCAAGACTGGGGGCGCACAGATACGCAGTATTTT,CASSQDWGRTDTQYF,TRBJ2-3,TRBV4-2,NA,NA,15
TGTGCCATCAGTCCTGGGACCCCGGACGAGCAGTTCTTC,CAISPGTPDEQFF,TRBJ2-1,TRBV10-3,NA,NA,13
TGTGCCAGCAGCTTGGCGTTAGGGGCGGGAGTTTCTGGCACAGATACGCAGTATTTT,CASSLALGAGVSGTDTQYF,TRBJ2-3,TRBV5-4,TRBD2,NA,19
TGTGCCAGCCACTTACAGGGAATAGAGACAGATACGCAGTATTTT,CASHLQGIETDTQYF,TRBJ2-3,TRBV2,NA,NA,15
TGTGCCATCTCCTTAGGGGGAGGGACAGATACGCAGTATTTT,CAISLGGGTDTQYF,TRBJ2-3,TRBV10-3,NA,NA,14
TGTGCTTCTGGAGTAGGACTAGCGGGATATCGGGAGCAGTTCTTC,CASGVGLAGYREQFF,TRBJ2-1,TRBV30,TRBD2,NA,15
TGTGCCAGCAGCACAGGACTAGGGGCAGATACGCAGTATTTT,CASSTGLGADTQYF,TRBJ2-3,TRBV7-2,TRBD2,NA,14
TGCGCCAGCAGCTTAGGGATGGCGCAAAACATTCAGTACTTC,CASSLGMAQNIQYF,TRBJ2-4,TRBV5-1,NA,NA,14
TGTGCCAGCAGCTTATGGACTAGCGTCGATACGCAGTATTTT,CASSLWTSVDTQYF,TRBJ2-3,TRBV7-8,TRBD2,NA,14
TGTGCCACCAGCAGACGGATCGAAGCCACCTACGAGCAGTACTTC,CATSRRIEATYEQYF,TRBJ2-7,TRBV15,NA,NA,15
TGTGCCAGTGTGGGACGGTACACTGAAGCTTTCTTT,CASVGRYTEAFF,TRBJ1-1,TRBV19,NA,NA,12
TGTGCCAGCAGCCTGACAGGGGCGGAAGCTTTCTTT,CASSLTGAEAFF,TRBJ1-1,TRBV5-8,TRBD1,NA,12
TGTGCCAGCAGTTGGGGGGTCGGGGCGGGAGGTTACTACGAGCAGTACTTC,CASSWGVGAGGYYEQYF,TRBJ2-7,TRBV6-9,TRBD2,NA,17
TGTGCCAGCAGTTACTCGTATTACAGAGACAATGAGCAGTTCTTC,CASSYSYYRDNEQFF,TRBJ2-1,TRBV6-5,NA,NA,15
TGTGCCAGTAGTGGACTCGCCTACGAGCAGTACTTC,CASSGLAYEQYF,TRBJ2-7,TRBV19,NA,NA,12
TGCAGCGTTGGCCGGAACTTACCCTACGAGCAGTACTTC,CSVGRNLPYEQYF,TRBJ2-7,TRBV29-1,NA,NA,13
TGTGCCAGCAGTGTCGCGGGCGAGCAGTACTTC,CASSVAGEQYF,TRBJ2-7,TRBV2,NA,NA,11
TGCGCCAGCAGTAAGGGGGGTCAAGAGACCCAGTACTTC,CASSKGGQETQYF,TRBJ2-5,TRBV4-1,NA,NA,13
TGTGCCAGCAGTTTACTGACAGGGAACACTGAAGCTTTCTTT,CASSLLTGNTEAFF,TRBJ1-1,TRBV27,NA,NA,14
TGTGCCAGCAGCCGTCTTAGCGGGTCGAGCTCCTACAATGAGCAGTTCTTC,CASSRLSGSSSYNEQFF,TRBJ2-1,TRBV14,TRBD2,NA,17
TGTGCCAGCAGCCGAAACGGCGGAGGGGGCACTGAAGCTTTCTTT,CASSRNGGGGTEAFF,TRBJ1-1,TRBV7-3,NA,NA,15
TGTGCCAGTAGTATTACCGGGACTTCCTACGAGCAGTACTTC,CASSITGTSYEQYF,TRBJ2-7,TRBV19,NA,once,14
TGTGCCAGCAGTTTACACGGGGGGCCGGGCGAGACCCAGTACTTC,CASSLHGGPGETQYF,TRBJ2-5,TRBV28,NA,NA,15
TGTGCCAGCAGCCACGCAGAGACAGATACGCAGTATTTT,CASSHAETDTQYF,TRBJ2-3,TRBV11-2,NA,NA,13
TGTGCCAGCAGCGGGGGGGCAGGGAACTATGGCTACACCTTC,CASSGGAGNYGYTF,TRBJ1-2,TRBV9,NA,NA,14
TGTGCCTGGAGTGTACACGAAGAGGGCTCACCCCTCCACTTT,CAWSVHEEGSPLHF,TRBJ1-6,TRBV30,NA,NA,14
TGTGCCGTTTGGGACAGTAATAATGAAAAACTGTTTTTT,CAVWDSNNEKLFF,TRBJ1-4,TRBV27,TRBD1,once,13
TGCAGCGTTGAGGGGGTCCCCAATGAGCAGTTCTTC,CSVEGVPNEQFF,TRBJ2-1,TRBV29-1,NA,NA,12
TGTGCCAGCAGCTTAGCAGGTACTGGAGTTAACTATGGCTACACCTTC,CASSLAGTGVNYGYTF,TRBJ1-2,TRBV7-8,NA,NA,16